Listed below are T cell receptor beta chains from one sample, sequenced in a study of T-cell reconstitution after alpha-beta-depleted transplantation in children. TCRdb re-analysed the PCR reads in MiXCR, keeping a single row per CDR3 protein. Of more than 150,000 distinct CDR3 sequences in the sample, about 6.4% were seen once. Sequenced material: PBMCs from the stem cell graft donor, taken from the stem cell graft. These receptors came from a human donor who donated a stem cell graft to a child with Wiskott-Aldrich syndrome. Each CDR3 is given with its conserved first and last residue. D genes are given only for firm matches. Expanded clones get a size class; other rows say once, few or many, or leave the size out.

D gene	V gene	J gene	clone size	CDR3 length	CDR3 protein	CDR3 DNA
TRBD1	TRBV5-1	TRBJ1-2	.	17	CASSYMTGERGSFGYTF	TGCGCCAGCAGCTACATGACAGGGGAAAGAGGTAGTTTTGGCTACACCTTC
.	TRBV11-3	TRBJ2-5	few	14	CASSPDNRGETQYF	TGTGCCAGCAGCCCGGACAACCGGGGTGAGACCCAGTACTTC
TRBD1	TRBV7-9	TRBJ1-2	few	14	CASSSGTEAYGYTF	TGTGCCAGCAGCTCCGGGACAGAGGCCTATGGCTACACCTTC
.	TRBV6-1	TRBJ1-2	many	12	CASRGQNYGYTF	TGTGCCAGCAGAGGACAGAACTATGGCTACACCTTC
.	TRBV4-1	TRBJ2-1	many	14	CASSQLVRKPEQFF	TGCGCCAGCAGCCAATTAGTCCGAAAGCCAGAGCAGTTCTTC
.	TRBV2	TRBJ2-7	many	16	CASSLPQGTFKYEQYF	TGTGCCAGCAGTCTGCCCCAAGGTACATTCAAATACGAGCAGTACTTC
.	TRBV12-3/TRBV12-4	TRBJ1-1	many	14	CASNNLGRNTEAFF	TGTGCCAGCAACAATCTCGGGAGGAACACTGAAGCTTTCTTT
.	TRBV29-1	TRBJ2-3	many	12	CSVELSTDTQYF	TGCAGCGTTGAACTATCCACAGATACGCAGTATTTT
TRBD1	TRBV10-3	TRBJ2-5	many	13	CAISAGQGGDQYF	TGTGCCATCAGTGCCGGACAGGGGGGAGACCAGTACTTC
.	TRBV29-1	TRBJ2-1	many	15	CSAQSRARRYNEQFF	TGCAGCGCCCAAAGCCGGGCCAGGCGATACAATGAGCAGTTCTTC
TRBD2	TRBV6-2/TRBV6-3	TRBJ2-4	few	18	CASSYSYVAGDDKNIQYF	TGTGCCAGCAGTTACTCATACGTAGCGGGAGACGACAAAAACATTCAGTACTTC
.	TRBV5-1	TRBJ2-7	.	14	CASSRTGNANEQYF	TGCGCCAGCAGCCGTACGGGAAACGCGAACGAGCAGTACTTC
TRBD1	TRBV5-1	TRBJ1-1	few	16	CASSLGPQTGHTEAFF	TGCGCCAGCAGCTTGGGTCCCCAGACAGGGCACACTGAAGCTTTCTTT
TRBD1	TRBV20-1	TRBJ1-1	many	14	CSARDRTGPTEAFF	TGCAGTGCTAGAGACCGGACAGGGCCTACGGAAGCTTTCTTT
.	TRBV7-9	TRBJ2-7	many	13	CATRTPTSYEQYF	TGTGCCACCAGGACCCCTACCTCCTACGAGCAGTACTTC
TRBD1	TRBV5-1	TRBJ2-1	few	16	CASSSVGQGAYNEQFF	TGCGCCAGCAGCTCCGTGGGACAGGGGGCTTACAATGAGCAGTTCTTC
.	TRBV12-3/TRBV12-4	TRBJ2-4	many	14	CASSSWQGSDIQYF	TGTGCCAGCAGTTCGTGGCAGGGATCTGACATTCAGTACTTC
.	TRBV14	TRBJ2-7	many	15	CASSQIQGSFYEQYF	TGTGCCAGCAGCCAAATACAGGGCTCATTCTACGAGCAGTACTTC
.	TRBV7-9	TRBJ2-1	many	13	CASSSSEYNEQFF	TGTGCCAGCAGCTCCTCAGAATACAATGAGCAGTTCTTC
TRBD1	TRBV5-1	TRBJ1-6	many	13	CASSLTGGSPLHF	TGCGCCAGCAGCTTGACAGGGGGCTCACCCCTCCACTTT
TRBD1	TRBV27	TRBJ2-3	many	16	CASSPWGQGNTDTQYF	TGTGCCAGCAGTCCTTGGGGACAGGGGAACACAGATACGCAGTATTTT
.	TRBV6-5	TRBJ1-4	many	15	CASRQTSPGNEKLFF	TGTGCCAGCAGACAGACTAGTCCGGGGAATGAAAAACTGTTTTTT
.	TRBV18	TRBJ1-5	.	12	CASSRENQPQHF	TGTGCCAGCTCACGGGAGAATCAGCCCCAGCATTTT
TRBD2	TRBV7-6	TRBJ2-1	once	16	CASGLSAGVSYNEQFF	TGTGCCAGCGGCTTATCAGCGGGGGTCTCCTACAATGAGCAGTTCTTC
.	TRBV5-1	TRBJ1-1	many	14	CASSLSGLNTEAFF	TGCGCCAGCAGCTTATCGGGGCTGAACACTGAAGCTTTCTTT
.	TRBV11-2	TRBJ2-2	few	16	CASSLAWGHPTGELFF	TGTGCCAGCAGCTTAGCCTGGGGGCATCCGACCGGGGAGCTGTTTTTT
.	TRBV4-3	TRBJ2-1	many	15	CASSQVVGAHNEQFF	TGCGCCAGCAGCCAAGTGGTGGGAGCACACAATGAGCAGTTCTTC
TRBD2	TRBV12-3/TRBV12-4	TRBJ2-1	many	16	CASSLPSGGRGNEQFF	TGTGCCAGCAGTTTGCCCAGCGGGGGGCGTGGCAATGAGCAGTTCTTC
TRBD1	TRBV10-3	TRBJ1-1	many	15	CAITQTGKGGTEAFF	TGTGCCATCACCCAGACAGGGAAGGGTGGCACTGAAGCTTTCTTT
TRBD1	TRBV4-1	TRBJ2-7	many	16	CASSRGPGQAIYEQYF	TGCGCCAGCAGCCGCGGACCGGGACAGGCCATCTACGAGCAGTACTTC
TRBD2	TRBV7-2	TRBJ2-5	many	16	CASSLRGGGSQETQYF	TGTGCCAGCAGCCTCCGGGGAGGCGGGAGCCAAGAGACCCAGTACTTC
.	TRBV18	TRBJ1-1	many	13	CASSDSANTEAFF	TGTGCCAGCTCAGACAGCGCGAACACTGAAGCTTTCTTT
TRBD2	TRBV7-2	TRBJ2-1	many	15	CASSLTSGTYNEQFF	TGTGCCAGCAGCTTGACTAGCGGTACTTACAATGAGCAGTTCTTC
.	TRBV6-5	TRBJ1-2	many	14	CATSWGVGTYGYTF	TGTGCCACCAGTTGGGGGGTAGGGACTTATGGCTACACCTTC
TRBD2	TRBV29-1	TRBJ2-1	many	13	CSVDGLAGNEQFF	TGCAGCGTTGATGGGCTAGCGGGGAATGAGCAGTTCTTC
.	TRBV7-6	TRBJ2-1	few	11	CASSLGSEQFF	TGTGCCAGCAGCTTAGGGTCGGAGCAGTTCTTC
TRBD2	TRBV7-9	TRBJ2-5	many	16	CASSLVLAVLQETQYF	TGTGCCAGCAGCTTAGTCCTAGCGGTGTTACAAGAGACCCAGTACTTC
.	TRBV20-1	TRBJ1-4	few	14	CSAREPPNYEKLFF	TGCAGTGCTAGGGAACCACCAAATTATGAAAAACTGTTTTTT
TRBD2	TRBV20-1	TRBJ2-1	many	15	CSAQEASGINNEQFF	TGCAGTGCTCAGGAGGCTAGCGGGATCAACAATGAGCAGTTCTTC
TRBD2	TRBV10-3	TRBJ2-7	many	18	CAISESGLPGERGYEQYF	TGTGCCATCAGTGAGTCGGGACTACCGGGAGAAAGGGGCTACGAGCAGTACTTC
TRBD2	TRBV20-1	TRBJ2-1	.	16	CCARVAGSSSYNEQFF	TGCTGTGCTAGGGTAGCGGGATCGAGCTCCTACAATGAGCAGTTCTTC
TRBD2	TRBV12-3/TRBV12-4	TRBJ2-3	many	15	CASSLWAGGTDTQYF	TGTGCCAGCAGTTTATGGGCGGGGGGCACAGATACGCAGTATTTT
.	TRBV20-1	TRBJ1-5	.	12	CSAPVRGQPQHF	TGCAGTGCTCCGGTCCGGGGACAGCCCCAGCATTTT
TRBD2	TRBV24-1	TRBJ2-3	many	14	CATSGQTSVDTQYF	TGTGCCACCAGTGGTCAGACTAGCGTAGATACGCAGTATTTT
.	TRBV5-5	TRBJ2-4	few	14	CASSLEPLEDIQYF	TGTGCCAGCAGCTTGGAACCCCTAGAAGACATTCAGTACTTC
.	TRBV11-2	TRBJ2-7	.	15	CASSLLSGGGYEQYF	TGTGCCAGCAGCTTACTATCTGGGGGAGGCTACGAGCAGTACTTC
.	TRBV12-5	TRBJ2-3	.	15	CASGLSLMGTDTQYF	TGTGCTAGTGGTTTGTCATTAATGGGCACAGATACGCAGTATTTT
TRBD1	TRBV5-5	TRBJ2-7	many	15	CASSLAGTGVSEQYF	TGTGCCAGCAGCTTGGCCGGGACAGGGGTTTCCGAGCAGTACTTC
.	TRBV2	TRBJ2-7	.	14	CASSGPELSYEQYF	TGTGCCAGCAGTGGTCCTGAACTGTCCTACGAGCAGTACTTC
.	TRBV10-3	TRBJ1-6	few	15	CAITPNDKYNSPLHF	TGTGCCATCACCCCGAACGACAAATATAATTCACCCCTCCACTTT
TRBD2	TRBV7-9	TRBJ2-7	many	16	CASSLARTSGSSEQYF	TGTGCCAGCAGCTTAGCGCGGACTAGCGGGAGTTCGGAGCAGTACTTC
.	TRBV5-6	TRBJ2-7	many	11	CASSVNVEQYF	TGTGCCAGCAGCGTAAACGTGGAGCAGTACTTC
.	TRBV7-9	TRBJ2-7	many	14	CASSLEGGGYEQYF	TGTGCCAGCAGCTTAGAGGGAGGGGGCTACGAGCAGTACTTC
.	TRBV5-1	TRBJ2-7	many	17	CASRKDLATGIGYEQYF	TGCGCCAGCAGGAAGGATCTAGCGACAGGGATCGGCTACGAGCAGTACTTC
.	TRBV25-1	TRBJ2-3	many	17	CASSPPSSGIHTDTQYF	TGTGCCAGCAGCCCCCCCTCGAGCGGAATACACACAGATACGCAGTATTTT
.	TRBV18	TRBJ2-7	few	13	CASSPMQGGEQYF	TGTGCCAGCTCACCAATGCAGGGTGGCGAGCAGTACTTC
TRBD1	TRBV5-5	TRBJ2-7	many	16	CASSPWSRDRSYEQYF	TGTGCCAGCAGCCCTTGGTCCCGGGACAGATCCTACGAGCAGTACTTC
TRBD2	TRBV5-1	TRBJ2-5	many	15	CASSLSGGSQETQYF	TGCGCCAGCAGCTTAAGCGGGGGGAGTCAAGAGACCCAGTACTTC
.	TRBV6-5	TRBJ2-7	.	14	CASSYSDRGKGGHF	TGTGCCAGCAGTTACTCGGACCGAGGGAAAGGAGGTCACTTC